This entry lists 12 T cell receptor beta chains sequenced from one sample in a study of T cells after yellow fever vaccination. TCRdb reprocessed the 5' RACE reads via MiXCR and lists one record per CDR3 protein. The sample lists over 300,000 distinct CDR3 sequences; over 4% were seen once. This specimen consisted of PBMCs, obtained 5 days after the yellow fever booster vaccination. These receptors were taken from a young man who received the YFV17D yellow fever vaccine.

This CDR3 reads CASSTGGGTKDTQYF. CDR3 nucleotides: TGTGCCAGCAGCACTGGTGGGGGGACGAAAGATACGCAGTATTTT. This chain links TRBV5-4 with TRBJ2-3; possible D gene TRBD2, 6 bases. The germline V and J ends were trimmed by 4 bases and 5 bases, with 17 bases remaining between them. Germline V gene data show CDR1 as SGHNT and CDR2 as YYREEE (reference sequence). The CDR3 runs 15 residues.

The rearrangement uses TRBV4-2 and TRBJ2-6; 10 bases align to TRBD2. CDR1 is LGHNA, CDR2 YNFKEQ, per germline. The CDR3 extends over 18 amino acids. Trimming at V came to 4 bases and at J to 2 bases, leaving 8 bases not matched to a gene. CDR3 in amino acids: CASSPELAGYPGANVLTF. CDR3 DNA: TGTGCCAGCAGCCCCGAACTAGCGGGGTACCCTGGGGCCAACGTCCTGACTTTC.

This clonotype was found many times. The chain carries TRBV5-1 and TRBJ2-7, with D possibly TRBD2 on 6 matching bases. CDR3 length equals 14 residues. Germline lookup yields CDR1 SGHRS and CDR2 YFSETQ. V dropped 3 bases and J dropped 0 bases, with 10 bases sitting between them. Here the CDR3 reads CASSWGESSYEQYF. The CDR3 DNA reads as TGCGCCAGCAGCTGGGGGGAGAGCTCCTACGAGCAGTACTTC.

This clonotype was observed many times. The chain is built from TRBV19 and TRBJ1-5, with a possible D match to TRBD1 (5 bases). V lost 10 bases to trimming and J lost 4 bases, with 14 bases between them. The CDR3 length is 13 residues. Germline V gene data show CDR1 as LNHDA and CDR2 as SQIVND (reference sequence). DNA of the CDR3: TGTGCCATCTCCGGGACGGGGAATCAGCCCCAGCATTTT. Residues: CAISGTGNQPQHF.

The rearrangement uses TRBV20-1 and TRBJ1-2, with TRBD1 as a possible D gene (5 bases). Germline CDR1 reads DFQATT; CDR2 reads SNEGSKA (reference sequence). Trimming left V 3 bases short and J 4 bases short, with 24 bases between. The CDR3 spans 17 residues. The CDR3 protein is CSARFSGLSELTYGYTF. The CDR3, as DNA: TGCAGTGCTAGGTTCTCAGGGTTGAGTGAATTAACCTATGGCTACACCTTC.

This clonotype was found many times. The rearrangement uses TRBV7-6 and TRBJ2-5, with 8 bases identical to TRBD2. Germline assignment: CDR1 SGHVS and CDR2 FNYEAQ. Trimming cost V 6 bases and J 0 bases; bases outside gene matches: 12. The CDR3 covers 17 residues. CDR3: CASRLHGSGAYQETQYF. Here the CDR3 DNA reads TGTGCCAGCAGACTTCACGGTAGCGGGGCCTACCAAGAGACCCAGTACTTC.

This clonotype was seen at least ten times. This chain's CDR3 is CASSLQGGYGPQHF. The CDR3 nucleotides read TGTGCCAGCAGCCTGCAGGGGGGGTACGGGCCCCAGCATTTT. The chain has TRBV6-5 and TRBJ1-5; 7 positions agree with TRBD1. Germline values: CDR1 MNHEY, CDR2 SVGAGI. This CDR3 region has 14 residues. With 6 bases clipped from V and 9 bases from J, the junction kept 11 bases outside the gene matches.

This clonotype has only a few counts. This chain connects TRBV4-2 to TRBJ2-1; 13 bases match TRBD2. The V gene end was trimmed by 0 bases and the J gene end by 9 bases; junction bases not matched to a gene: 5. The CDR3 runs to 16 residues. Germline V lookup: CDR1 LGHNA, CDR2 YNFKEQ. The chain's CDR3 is CASSQETTSGGSEQFF. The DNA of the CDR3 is TGTGCCAGCAGCCAAGAGACGACTAGCGGGGGGAGTGAGCAGTTCTTC.

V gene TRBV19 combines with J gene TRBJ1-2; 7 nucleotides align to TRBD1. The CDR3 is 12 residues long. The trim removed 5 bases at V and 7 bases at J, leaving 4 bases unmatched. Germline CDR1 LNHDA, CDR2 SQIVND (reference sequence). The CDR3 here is CASSETGFGYTF. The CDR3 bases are TGTGCCAGTAGTGAGACAGGGTTTGGCTACACCTTC. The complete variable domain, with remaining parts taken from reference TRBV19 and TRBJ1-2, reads DGGITQSPKYLFRKEGQNVTLSCEQNLNHDAMYWYRQDPGQGLRLIYYSQIVNDFQKGDIAEGYSVSREKKESFPLTVTSAQKNPTAFYLCASSETGFGYTFGSGTRLTVV.

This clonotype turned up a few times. The CDR3 coding sequence is TGTGCCAGCAGCCAAGATAAGAGGGCGGGGGGGTACCAAGAGACCCAGTACTTC. The encoded protein is CASSQDKRAGGYQETQYF. The genes are TRBV4-2 and TRBJ2-5, with TRBD2 matching 9 bases. After removal of 0 bases from V and 0 bases from J, the junction contained 8 bases not matched to a gene. The germline CDR1 and CDR2 sequences are LGHNA and YNFKEQ. This CDR3 has 18 amino acids.

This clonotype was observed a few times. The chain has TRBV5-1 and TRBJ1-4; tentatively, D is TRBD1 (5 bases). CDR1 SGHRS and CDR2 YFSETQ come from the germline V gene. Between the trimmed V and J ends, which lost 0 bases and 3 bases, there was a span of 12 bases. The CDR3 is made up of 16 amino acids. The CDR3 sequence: CASSLAKGSANEKLFF. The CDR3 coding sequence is TGCGCCAGCAGCTTGGCCAAGGGGTCCGCTAATGAAAAACTGTTTTTT.

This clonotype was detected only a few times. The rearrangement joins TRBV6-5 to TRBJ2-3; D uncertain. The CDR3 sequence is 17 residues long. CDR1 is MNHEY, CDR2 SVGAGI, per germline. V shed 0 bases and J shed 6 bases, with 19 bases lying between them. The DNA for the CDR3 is TGTGCCAGCAGTTACTCGAATGCTGGCCCCTGGGTCGATACGCAGTATTTT. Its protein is CASSYSNAGPWVDTQYF.